This T cell receptor beta chain was recovered during a study of shared clonotypes between healthy human individuals. V was clipped by 6 bases and J by 10 bases; unmatched bases: 16. CDR1 is MDHEN and CDR2 is SYDVKM in the germline V gene. This CDR3 contains 16 residues. Sequenced by immunoSEQ multiplex PCR; TCRdb stores in-frame clones only, minus some. The sample consists of millions of clones, more than 85% of them appearing once. This chain links TRBV28 with TRBJ1-5; 9 nucleotides align to TRBD1. The sequence derives from a man aged 18 to 35 in good health. Some clones in this sample may be carry-over from other donors' samples. Sequences were obtained from naive CD4+ T cells from PBMCs. Specified subset: CD45RA+ positively selected. The CDR3 DNA follows: TGTGCCAGCAGGACCGGGACAGGGACCTCCAACCGACCCCAGCATTTT. Translating it yields CASRTGTGTSNRPQHF.